Listed below are T cell receptor beta chains from one sample, sequenced in a study of blood T cell repertoires in COVID-19. Sequencing used immunoSEQ multiplex PCR; TCRdb keeps in-frame clones, though not all of them. This sample has 240,000 or so clones, with about four fifths found just once. Input material: peripheral blood. The receptor set was obtained from a woman older than 75 with COVID-19, enrolled during active disease. CDR3s leave out the opening cysteine and the closing phenylalanine or tryptophan. The order of the fields is V gene, CDR3 protein.

V: TRBV7-2; CDR3: ASSSSPPSGNTIY
V: TRBV9; CDR3: ASSSPWGHGYT
V: TRBV10-3; CDR3: AISEETVRNIQY
V: TRBV5-5; CDR3: ASTLTDYNEQF
V: TRBV6-5; CDR3: ASSLGQGSYGYT
V: TRBV11-3; CDR3: ASSFQRVNEQF
V: TRBV4-3; CDR3: ASSRQPGQGPVRAF
V: TRBV28; CDR3: ASSLQSGRSRDTQY
V: TRBV9; CDR3: ASSGRTVLSGNTIY
V: TRBV28; CDR3: ASSTGAYGYT
V: TRBV6-2/TRBV6-3; CDR3: ASSYGLANTGELF